Sequencing of this T cell receptor beta chain was carried out in a study of blood T cell repertoires in COVID-19. V was shortened by 2 bases and J by 0 bases, with 16 bases between the two germline ends. CDR3 size: 16 residues. CDR1 is GTSNPN and CDR2 is SVGIG in the germline V gene (reference sequence). As processed by the authors: Reference gene primer amplification yielded estimated nucleated cell counts. Some clones are missing from TCRdb's copy, which holds only in-frame ones; the method was immunoSEQ multiplex PCR. V, J and clone size are taken as reported in that table, and D and trimming were inferred from the DNA itself. The table lists 390,000 or so clones, more than 70% of them singletons, with around 2.8% in the top ten. The Seattle patients joined while their infection was active and were tracked longitudinally afterward.

This sequence joins TRBV30 and TRBJ1-1; TRBD1 is a possible D gene (5 bases). Sequencing was carried out using peripheral blood. The source is a woman aged 25 to 39 with COVID-19, enrolled during active disease. The CDR3 DNA reads as TGTGCCTGGAGTTCAGGGCTGGGGAAGGTGAACACTGAAGCTTTCTTT. Protein sequence: CAWSSGLGKVNTEAFF. Filled out from reference TRBV30 and TRBJ1-1, the complete variable domain reads SQTIHQWPATLVQPVGSPLSLECTVEGTSNPNLYWYRQAAGRGLQLLFYSVGIGQISSEVPQNLSASRPQDRQFILSSKKLLLSDSGFYLCAWSSGLGKVNTEAFFGQGTRLTVV.